Shown below are 27 T cell receptor beta chains from a single sample sequenced in a study of Ad26.COV2.S vaccination and SARS-CoV-2 variants (dated by TCRdb to about 2021). Preparation of the library involved the immunoSEQ multiplex PCR assay. TCRdb mirrors the immuneACCESS table, restricted to in-frame sequences. Some clones are absent from its copies; in checked studies, under half trace to an unresolved V gene, and the reason for the others is unknown. This sample is represented by roughly 320,000 clones; around 83% of them were singletons. The top ten constitute roughly 2.1% of the sample. This specimen's treatment or condition label, per the study, means: around 19 received Ad26.COV2.S at low or high dose, single or two shots; several received placebo; per-sample allocation not given. Repertoires of vaccine and placebo recipients were sequenced from samples taken on day 63 after the first injection.

This material consisted of peripheral blood, taken in a trial of Ad26.COV2.S vaccine versus placebo. Receptor source: a person between 18 and 59 years old who received the Ad26.COV2.S COVID-19 vaccine or a placebo.

The J gene is TRBJ2-5, the V gene TRBV7-2; 10 positions agree with TRBD1. Losses at the gene ends were 8 bases for V and 1 base for J; bases not matched to a gene: 7. Germline-derived CDR1 and CDR2 are SGHTA and FQGNSA. The CDR3 has 15 amino acids. CDR3: CASRQRTGGQETQYF. CDR3 in DNA: TGTGCCAGCCGCCAAAGGACAGGGGGCCAAGAGACCCAGTACTTC. The full variable domain, completed using reference TRBV7-2 and TRBJ2-5, is GAGVSQSPSNKVTEKGKDVELRCDPISGHTALYWYRQSLGQGLEFLIYFQGNSAPDKSGLPSDRFSAERTGGSVSTLTIQRTQQEDSAVYLCASRQRTGGQETQYFGPGTRLLVL.

CDR3 residues: CASSSRTKETQYF. The CDR3 DNA reads TGCGCCAGCAGCTCGAGGACTAAAGAGACCCAGTACTTC. The V call is TRBV5-1, the J call TRBJ2-5; D possibly corresponds to TRBD2 (6 bases). Trimming pared 3 bases from V and 3 bases from J, leaving 9 bases between. CDR1 and CDR2 from the germline V gene are SGHRS and YFSETQ. The length of the CDR3 is 13 residues.

The chain links TRBV5-4 to TRBJ2-3, with D unresolved. V was shortened by 4 bases and J by 1 base, with 10 bases between the two germline ends. Germline values: CDR1 SGHNT, CDR2 YYREEE (reference sequence). The CDR3 contains 14 residues. CDR3 loop: CASSPGAGTDTQYF. The CDR3 region has the DNA TGTGCCAGCAGCCCCGGAGCAGGCACAGATACGCAGTATTTT.

This clone was seen more than once but under ten times. J is TRBJ1-6 and V is TRBV11-2; a possible D gene is TRBD1 (6 bases). The germline V gene encodes CDR1 SGHAT and CDR2 FQNNGV. This CDR3 has 15 amino acids. Trimming took off 7 bases at V and 7 bases at J, with 17 bases between the two ends. The DNA of the CDR3 is TGTGCCAGCACCCGAGCCCGAGGGGGGAATTCACCCCTCCACTTT. Translated: CASTRARGGNSPLHF.

The J gene is TRBJ2-4, the V gene TRBV9; 7 nucleotides agree with TRBD2. CDR3 length: 15 amino acids. V trimming: 0 bases; J trimming: 8 bases; junction bases outside the gene matches: 8. Germline CDR1 reads SGDLS; CDR2 reads YYNGEE. The CDR3 here is CASSVAEGRGDIQYF. CDR3 DNA: TGTGCCAGCAGCGTAGCGGAGGGTCGGGGGGACATTCAGTACTTC.

This clone came up a few times. The genes are TRBV2 and TRBJ2-5; D is possibly TRBD1 (5 bases). Trimming shortened V by 4 bases and J by 1 base, and 7 bases separated the two germline ends. From germline, CDR1 is SNHLY and CDR2 FYNNEI. The CDR3 runs 13 residues. CDR3 sequence reads: CASSAGPQETQYF. The CDR3 DNA follows: TGTGCCAGCAGTGCAGGGCCCCAAGAGACCCAGTACTTC. Together with reference TRBV2 and TRBJ2-5, the CDR3 gives the full variable domain: EPEVTQTPSHQVTQMGQEVILRCVPISNHLYFYWYRQILGQKVEFLVSFYNNEISEKSEIFDDQFSVERPDGSNFTLKIRSTKLEDSAMYFCASSAGPQETQYFGPGTRLLVL.

The chain links TRBV19 to TRBJ1-2, with 7 bases that match TRBD1. The CDR3 loop spans 14 amino acids. Looked up from germline, CDR1 is LNHDA and CDR2 is SQIVND (reference sequence). Trimming cost V 7 bases and J 4 bases; bases outside gene matches: 9. As DNA, the CDR3 is TGTGCCAGTATTCCCCTAGGGGGCGGCTATGGCTACACCTTC. Translation: CASIPLGGGYGYTF.

As concerns this clone: The same CDR3 can be traced to other DNA sequences in this sample. The chain has TRBV18 and TRBJ2-1; D not certain. V lost 4 bases and J lost 4, with 8 bases in between. The germline V gene has CDR1 KGHSH and CDR2 LQKENI. The CDR3 length is 13 residues. The CDR3 region has the DNA TGTGCCAGCTCACTCGACCTGTACAATGAGCAGTTCTTC. This sequence encodes CASSLDLYNEQFF.

J is TRBJ1-5 and V is TRBV7-9; 8 bases map to TRBD1. The CDR3 runs to 14 residues. J was trimmed by 5 bases and V by 3 bases; bases with no gene match: 3. The germline CDR1 and CDR2 sequences are SEHNR and FQNEAQ (reference sequence). The CDR3 region has the DNA TGTGCCAGCAGCTTCGACAGGGGAGATCAGCCCCAGCATTTT. Translating it yields CASSFDRGDQPQHF. The full variable domain, rest sourced from reference TRBV7-9 and TRBJ1-5, is DTGVSQNPRHKITKRGQNVTFRCDPISEHNRLYWYRQTLGQGPEFLTYFQNEAQLEKSRLLSDRFSAERPKGSFSTLEIQRTEQGDSAMYLCASSFDRGDQPQHFGDGTRLSIL.

This CDR3 reads CASSTGTGGAGANVLTF. The DNA for the CDR3 is TGTGCCAGTAGTACCGGGACAGGGGGTGCTGGGGCCAACGTCCTGACTTTC. The chain employs TRBV19 and TRBJ2-6; TRBD1 agrees at 11 bases. Germline values: CDR1 LNHDA, CDR2 SQIVND (reference sequence). The CDR3 spans 17 residues. J gave up 2 bases and V 4 bases, and 4 bases lay outside the gene matches.

V usage is TRBV9 and J usage is TRBJ2-7; D unresolved. V lost 4 bases and J 1 base, leaving 15 bases between the germline ends. This CDR3 region has 15 residues. Germline CDR1 is SGDLS and CDR2 is YYNGEE. CDR3: CASSRAGPRSYEQYF. The CDR3 region has the DNA TGTGCCAGCAGCAGGGCCGGCCCCAGGTCCTACGAGCAGTACTTC.

This clone came up a few times. The chain links TRBV2 to TRBJ1-1; D is perhaps TRBD1 (6 bases). The CDR3 loop spans 14 amino acids. V was shortened by 5 bases and J by 5 bases, with 15 bases between the two germline ends. Germline V gives CDR1 SNHLY, CDR2 FYNNEI. CDR3 coding DNA: TGTGCCAGCAGTCCCCCCGGGGGCGTTACTGAAGCTTTCTTT. This encodes CASSPPGGVTEAFF.

The chain recombines TRBV5-4 with TRBJ1-2; the match to TRBD1 covers 8 bases. V lost 7 bases, J lost 5 bases, and 13 bases stayed unmatched. Germline V lookup: CDR1 SGHNT, CDR2 YYREEE (reference sequence). The CDR3 spans 15 residues. DNA for the CDR3: TGTGCCAGCTCCCAGTCCGCGGACAGGGCTTATGGCTACACCTTC. Translating gives CASSQSADRAYGYTF.

This chain uses TRBV6-2 or TRBV6-3 with TRBJ1-2, with D uncertain. From germline, CDR1 is MNHEY and CDR2 SVGEGT. The CDR3 has 14 residues. V was clipped by 2 bases and J by 5 bases, with 12 bases between them. CDR3 protein: CASSYNGPGYGYTF. The CDR3, as DNA: TGTGCCAGCAGTTACAACGGTCCAGGATATGGCTACACCTTC.

The chain uses TRBV5-1 and TRBJ2-1; D is uncertain. V was cut by 3 bases and J by 4 bases, with 11 bases left in between. CDR3 length equals 14 residues. The V gene's germline CDR1 is SGHRS and CDR2 YFSETQ. The CDR3 DNA reads TGCGCCAGCAGCTCTTCGACCGGGTACAATGAGCAGTTCTTC. Protein: CASSSSTGYNEQFF.

The V call is TRBV13, the J call TRBJ1-2, with a possible D match to TRBD1 (6 bases). From germline, CDR1 is PRHDT and CDR2 FYEKMQ (reference sequence). The CDR3 has 15 residues. Trimming stripped 6 bases from V and 2 bases from J, with 16 bases between. This CDR3 is CASSVRGALNYGYTF. CDR3 nucleotides: TGTGCCAGCAGTGTCCGGGGGGCCTTAAACTATGGCTACACCTTC.

The gene calls are TRBV10-3 and TRBJ2-1; the D gene is possibly TRBD1 (8 bases). Trimming cost V 6 bases and J 4 bases, with 19 bases left between them. The CDR3 runs to 16 residues. CDR1 ENHRY and CDR2 SYGVKD come from the germline V gene. The CDR3 region has the DNA TGTGCCATCAGGAACAGGGGGGGGGAAGGTTACAATGAGCAGTTCTTC. The encoded protein is CAIRNRGGEGYNEQFF.

The chain combines TRBV6-2 or TRBV6-3 with TRBJ1-2; weak D call: TRBD1 (6 bases). The CDR3 runs to 15 residues. Germline V gives CDR1 MNHEY, CDR2 SVGEGT. The V and J ends lost 5 bases and 8 bases respectively, with 21 bases between them. The CDR3 sequence: CASSDARGFLGGYTF. In DNA, the CDR3 is TGTGCCAGCAGTGACGCCAGGGGTTTCTTAGGAGGCTACACCTTC.

V usage is TRBV11-2 and J usage is TRBJ2-1; the D gene is possibly TRBD1 (5 bases). This CDR3 has 13 residues. V was clipped by 5 bases and J by 10 bases, with 15 bases between them. Germline-derived CDR1 and CDR2 are SGHAT and FQNNGV. DNA of the CDR3: TGTGCCAGCAGCCCTAGGGGCCTGGTGGAGCAGTTCTTC. This encodes CASSPRGLVEQFF.

The chain has TRBV19 and TRBJ2-1; TRBD2 agrees at 10 bases. CDR3 size: 16 residues. J gave up 0 bases and V 4 bases, and 3 bases lay outside the gene matches. Germline V lookup: CDR1 LNHDA, CDR2 SQIVND (reference sequence). CDR3 protein: CASSTLAGASYNEQFF. The CDR3 coding sequence is TGTGCCAGTAGTACTCTAGCGGGGGCCTCCTACAATGAGCAGTTCTTC.

The rearrangement links TRBV5-1 to TRBJ2-5, with a possible D match to TRBD1 (6 bases). V lost 4 bases, J lost 2 bases, and 12 bases lay in between. This CDR3 has 14 amino acids. CDR1 SGHRS and CDR2 YFSETQ come from the germline V gene. CDR3: CASSAQGHQETQYF. As DNA, the CDR3 is TGCGCCAGCAGCGCTCAGGGGCATCAAGAGACCCAGTACTTC.

The genes are TRBV2 and TRBJ1-2; weak D call: TRBD1 (5 bases). V shed 4 bases and J shed 8 bases, with 14 bases lying between them. CDR1 and CDR2 (germline): SNHLY, FYNNEI. This CDR3 is 13 amino acids long. For the CDR3, the DNA is TGTGCCAGCAGTGGGGAGGGGTCTAGGGGCTACACCTTC. The encoded protein is CASSGEGSRGYTF.

This rearrangement joins TRBV30 to TRBJ1-5; no reliable D call. The length of the CDR3 is 16 residues. Germline loops: CDR1 GTSNPN, CDR2 SVGIG (reference sequence). Trimming left V 0 bases short and J 3 bases short, with 15 bases between. Here the CDR3 reads CAWSVAVGRYNQPQHF. CDR3 in DNA: TGTGCCTGGAGTGTGGCCGTCGGCAGGTACAATCAGCCCCAGCATTTT.

This chain joins TRBV7-9 and TRBJ2-1, with a tentative D call TRBD1 (5 bases). CDR3 length equals 14 residues. Between the trimmed V and J ends, which lost 5 bases and 4 bases, there was a span of 12 bases. Germline V gene sequence: CDR1 SEHNR, CDR2 FQNEAQ (reference sequence). CDR3 sequence reads: CASSPLGPYNEQFF. The CDR3 nucleotides read TGTGCCAGCAGCCCCCTGGGGCCATACAATGAGCAGTTCTTC.

V and J are TRBV7-2 and TRBJ1-2; D ambiguous. The CDR3 loop spans 15 amino acids. Germline CDR1 reads SGHTA; CDR2 reads FQGNSA. The V end lost 2 bases, the J end lost 4 bases, and 14 bases lay between the germline ends. This CDR3 is CASSLIISYSYGYTF. The CDR3 coding sequence is TGTGCCAGCAGCTTAATTATTTCTTACAGCTATGGCTACACCTTC.

This chain joins TRBV19 and TRBJ1-2, with D possibly TRBD1 on 6 matching bases. CDR1 and CDR2 (germline): LNHDA, SQIVND (reference sequence). The CDR3 length is 12 residues. The ends were cut back, 6 bases at V and 6 bases at J, with 11 bases in the middle. The CDR3 is CASRGQRHGYTF. CDR3 in DNA: TGTGCCAGTAGAGGACAGAGACATGGCTACACCTTC.

The genes are TRBV30 and TRBJ1-2; TRBD1 matches 9 bases. V trimming: 0 bases; J trimming: 0 bases; junction bases outside the gene matches: 11. The CDR3 is made up of 18 amino acids. In germline, CDR1 is GTSNPN, CDR2 SVGIG (reference sequence). CDR3 coding DNA: TGTGCCTGGAGTGTACGGTTTCAACAGGGGGCGCCTAACTATGGCTACACCTTC. Protein: CAWSVRFQQGAPNYGYTF.